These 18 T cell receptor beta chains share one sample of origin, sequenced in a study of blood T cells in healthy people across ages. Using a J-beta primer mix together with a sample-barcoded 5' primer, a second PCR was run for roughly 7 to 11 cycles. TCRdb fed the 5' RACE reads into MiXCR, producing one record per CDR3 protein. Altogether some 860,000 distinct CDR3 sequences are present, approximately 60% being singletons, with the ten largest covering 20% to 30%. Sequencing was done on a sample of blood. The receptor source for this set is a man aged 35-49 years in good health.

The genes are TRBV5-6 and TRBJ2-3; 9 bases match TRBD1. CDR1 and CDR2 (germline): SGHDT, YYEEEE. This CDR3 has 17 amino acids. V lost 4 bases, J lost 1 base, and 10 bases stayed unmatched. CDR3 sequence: CASSPVRDRAGTDTQYF. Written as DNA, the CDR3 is TGTGCCAGCAGCCCGGTCCGGGACAGGGCTGGCACAGATACGCAGTATTTT.

DNA of the CDR3: TGTGCCACCAGGGGACTAGCGGAGAATGAGCAGTACTTC. Translation: CATRGLAENEQYF. V is TRBV15 and J is TRBJ2-1; 11 positions match TRBD2. The J call may not be correct, given that the DNA end is closer to TRBJ2-7. The CDR3 has 13 amino acids. Germline V lookup: CDR1 LNHNV, CDR2 YYDKDF (reference sequence).

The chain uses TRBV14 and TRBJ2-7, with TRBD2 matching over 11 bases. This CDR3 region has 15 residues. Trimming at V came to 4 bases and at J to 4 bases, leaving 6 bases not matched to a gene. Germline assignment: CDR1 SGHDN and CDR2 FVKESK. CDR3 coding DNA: TGTGCCAGCAGCCCTTTGGGACTAGCGGAGTACGAGCAGTACTTC. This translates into CASSPLGLAEYEQYF.

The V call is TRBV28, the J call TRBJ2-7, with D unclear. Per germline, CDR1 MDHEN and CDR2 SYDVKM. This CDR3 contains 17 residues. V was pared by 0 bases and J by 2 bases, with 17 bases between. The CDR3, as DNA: TGTGCCAGCAGTTTATGGTCTTCGGACGGACCCGCCTACGAGCAGTACTTC. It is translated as CASSLWSSDGPAYEQYF.

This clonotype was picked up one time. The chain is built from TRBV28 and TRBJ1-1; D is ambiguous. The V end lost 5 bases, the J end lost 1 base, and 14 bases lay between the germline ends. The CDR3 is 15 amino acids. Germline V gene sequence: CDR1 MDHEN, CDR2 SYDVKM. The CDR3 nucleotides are TGTGCCAGCAGTCCCCCCCTGGGGAGGAACACTGAAGCTTTCTTT. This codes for CASSPPLGRNTEAFF. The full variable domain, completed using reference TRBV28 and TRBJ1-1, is DVKVTQSSRYLVKRTGEKVFLECVQDMDHENMFWYRQDPGLGLRLIYFSYDVKMKEKGDIPEGYSVSREKKERFSLILESASTNQTSMYLCASSPPLGRNTEAFFGQGTRLTVV.

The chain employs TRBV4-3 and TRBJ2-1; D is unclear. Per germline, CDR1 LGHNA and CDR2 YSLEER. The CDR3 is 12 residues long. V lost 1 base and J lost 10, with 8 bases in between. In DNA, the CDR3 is TGCGCCAGCAGCCAAGCTGGGCGGGAGCAGTTCTTC. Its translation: CASSQAGREQFF.

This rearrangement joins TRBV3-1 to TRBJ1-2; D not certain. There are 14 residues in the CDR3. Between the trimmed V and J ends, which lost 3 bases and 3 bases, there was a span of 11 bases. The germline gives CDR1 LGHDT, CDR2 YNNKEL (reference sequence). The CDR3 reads CASSQDASHYGYTF. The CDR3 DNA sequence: TGTGCCAGCAGCCAGGACGCCAGTCACTATGGCTACACCTTC.

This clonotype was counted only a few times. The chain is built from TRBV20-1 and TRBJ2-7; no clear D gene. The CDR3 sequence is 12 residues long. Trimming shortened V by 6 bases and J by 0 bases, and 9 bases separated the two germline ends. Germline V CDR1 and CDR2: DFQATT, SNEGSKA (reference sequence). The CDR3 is CSASESSYEQYF. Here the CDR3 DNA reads TGCAGTGCAAGCGAAAGCTCCTACGAGCAGTACTTC.

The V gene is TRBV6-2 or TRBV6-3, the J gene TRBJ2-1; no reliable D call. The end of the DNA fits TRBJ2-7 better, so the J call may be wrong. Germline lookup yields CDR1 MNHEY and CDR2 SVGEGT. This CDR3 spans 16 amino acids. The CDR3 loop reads CASSPFGPSSYNEQYF. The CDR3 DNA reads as TGTGCCAGCAGTCCTTTCGGTCCGAGCTCCTACAATGAGCAGTACTTC.

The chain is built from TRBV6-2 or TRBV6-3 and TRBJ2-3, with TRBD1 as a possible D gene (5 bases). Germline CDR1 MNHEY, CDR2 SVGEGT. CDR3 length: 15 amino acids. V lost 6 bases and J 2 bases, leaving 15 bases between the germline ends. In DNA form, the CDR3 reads TGTGCCAGCAGACCGATTAGGGGTCCCACAGATACGCAGTATTTT. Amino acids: CASRPIRGPTDTQYF.

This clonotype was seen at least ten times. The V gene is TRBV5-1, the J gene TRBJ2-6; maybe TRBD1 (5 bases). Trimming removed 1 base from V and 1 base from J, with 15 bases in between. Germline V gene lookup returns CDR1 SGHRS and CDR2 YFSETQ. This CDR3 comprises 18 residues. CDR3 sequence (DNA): TGCGCCAGCAGCTTGATGCAGGGTCGTGGTTCTGGGGCCAACGTCCTGACTTTC. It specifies CASSLMQGRGSGANVLTF.

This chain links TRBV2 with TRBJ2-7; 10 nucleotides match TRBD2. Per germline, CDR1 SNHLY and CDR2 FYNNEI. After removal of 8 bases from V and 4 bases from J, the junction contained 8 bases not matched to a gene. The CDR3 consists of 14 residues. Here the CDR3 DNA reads TGTGCCAGCGCCTCTTTAGCGGGGGGTTACGAGCAGTACTTC. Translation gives CASASLAGGYEQYF.

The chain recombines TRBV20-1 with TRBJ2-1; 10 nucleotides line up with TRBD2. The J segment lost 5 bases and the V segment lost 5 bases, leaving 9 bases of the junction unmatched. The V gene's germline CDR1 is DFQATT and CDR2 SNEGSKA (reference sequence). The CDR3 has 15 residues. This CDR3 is CSAGDLAGVNNEQFF. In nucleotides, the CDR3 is TGCAGTGCTGGGGACCTAGCGGGAGTCAACAATGAGCAGTTCTTC.

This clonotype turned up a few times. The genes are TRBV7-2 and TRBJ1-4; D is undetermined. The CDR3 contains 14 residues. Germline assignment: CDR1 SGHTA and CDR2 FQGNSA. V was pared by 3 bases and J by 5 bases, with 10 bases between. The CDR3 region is CASSLGPQNEKLFF. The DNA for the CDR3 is TGTGCCAGCAGCTTGGGTCCGCAGAATGAAAAACTGTTTTTT.

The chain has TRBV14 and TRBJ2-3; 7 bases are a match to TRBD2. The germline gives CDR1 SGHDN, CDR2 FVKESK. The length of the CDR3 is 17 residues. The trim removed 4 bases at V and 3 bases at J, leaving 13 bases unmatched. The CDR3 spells CASSPRRGFDGTDTQYF. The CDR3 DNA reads TGTGCCAGCAGCCCCCGGCGGGGGTTCGATGGGACAGATACGCAGTATTTT.

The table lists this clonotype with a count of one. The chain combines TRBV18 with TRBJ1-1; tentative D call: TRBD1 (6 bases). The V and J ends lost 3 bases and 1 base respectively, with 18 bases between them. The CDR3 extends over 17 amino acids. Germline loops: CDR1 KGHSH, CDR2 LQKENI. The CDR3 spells CASSPNPPGHRNTEAFF. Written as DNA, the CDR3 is TGTGCCAGCTCACCTAACCCTCCGGGACACCGGAACACTGAAGCTTTCTTT.

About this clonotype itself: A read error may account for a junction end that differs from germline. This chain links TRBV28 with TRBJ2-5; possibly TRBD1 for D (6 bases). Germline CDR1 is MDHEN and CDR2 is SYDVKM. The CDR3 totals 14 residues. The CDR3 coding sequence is TGTGCCAGCCGAGCTGGGGGCTACCAACAGACCCAGTACTTC. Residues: CASRAGGYQQTQYF.

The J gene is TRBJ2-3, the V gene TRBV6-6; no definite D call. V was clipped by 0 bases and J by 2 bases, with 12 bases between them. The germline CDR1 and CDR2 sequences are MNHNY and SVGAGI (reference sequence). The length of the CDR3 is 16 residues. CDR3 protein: CASSYSRVSNTDTQYF. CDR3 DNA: TGTGCCAGCAGTTACTCGAGAGTCAGCAACACAGATACGCAGTATTTT.